Below are 20 T cell receptor beta chains sequenced from a single sample in a study of patients and donors after allogeneic stem cell transplantation. TCRdb redid the calling of the RT-PCR reads with MiXCR, one entry per CDR3 protein. The repertoire holds about 960,000 distinct CDR3 sequences, roughly 18% seen once, with 5% to 6.5% in the top ten. The material sequenced was blood, either unsorted or a sorted T cell fraction (not recorded which). These TCRs come from a human donor who was either an allogeneic HSCT recipient or a stem cell or donor lymphocyte infusion donor (not recorded which). It is not recorded whose cells these are; they may come from a transplant donor.

This sequence joins TRBV6-2 or TRBV6-3 and TRBJ2-2; D may be TRBD2 (6 bases). V gave up 2 bases and J gave up 4 bases, with 8 bases separating them. Germline CDR1 is MNHEY and CDR2 is SVGEGT. The CDR3 spans 14 residues. CDR3: CASSYRGGTGELFF. In DNA, the CDR3 is TGTGCCAGCAGTTACAGGGGAGGCACCGGGGAGCTGTTTTTT.

The chain carries TRBV27 and TRBJ2-7, with unresolved D. The CDR3 spans 13 residues. Trimming stripped 2 bases from V and 2 bases from J, with 7 bases between. Germline CDR1 reads MNHEY; CDR2 reads SMNVEV (reference sequence). CDR3 in amino acids: CASSLTPAYEQYF. The CDR3 DNA follows: TGTGCCAGCAGTTTAACCCCCGCCTACGAGCAGTACTTC.

This clonotype was counted only a few times. CDR3 protein: CSAPRASGIVYEQYF. The CDR3 DNA follows: TGCAGTGCCCCCCGGGCTAGCGGGATTGTCTACGAGCAGTACTTC. This rearrangement joins TRBV20-1 to TRBJ2-7, with 9 bases that match TRBD2. CDR1 and CDR2 from the germline V gene are DFQATT and SNEGSKA (reference sequence). V lost 6 bases, J lost 3 bases, and 12 bases stayed unmatched. This CDR3 has 15 amino acids.

The table lists this clonotype with a few counts. The junction does not match germline at one end; this may be a read error. The chain joins TRBV9 to TRBJ2-1; D possibly uses TRBD1 or TRBD2 (6 bases each). The CDR3 extends over 12 amino acids. CDR1 and CDR2 (germline): SGDLS, YYNGEE. The CDR3 reads CASSVEGGPAVF. Written as DNA, the CDR3 is TGTGCCAGCAGCGTAGAGGGGGGCCCCGCGGTCTTC.

The chain is built from TRBV2 and TRBJ2-4, with D hard to call. V lost 2 bases and J lost 0, with 11 bases in between. The CDR3 loop spans 16 amino acids. CDR1 SNHLY and CDR2 FYNNEI come from the germline V gene. CDR3 sequence: CASSETAALAKNIQYF. CDR3 DNA: TGTGCCAGCAGTGAAACGGCAGCCCTAGCCAAAAACATTCAGTACTTC.

This clonotype was recorded a few times. As DNA, the CDR3 is TGTGCCAGCAGCTTAGTCCCAGGTGGGCACGAGCAGTACTTC. Translated: CASSLVPGGHEQYF. The chain links TRBV7-8 to TRBJ2-7; no clear D gene. The germline V gene has CDR1 SGHVS and CDR2 FQNEAQ. Trimming took 1 base from V and 5 from J, leaving 12 bases between them. The CDR3 spans 14 residues.

This clonotype was seen more than once but under ten times. The chain joins TRBV30 to TRBJ1-1; tentative D call: TRBD1 (6 bases). V lost 2 bases, J lost 11 bases, and 18 bases lay in between. The germline gives CDR1 GTSNPN, CDR2 SVGIG (reference sequence). The CDR3 is 13 amino acids. The CDR3 region is CAWSNMRGHRAFF. The CDR3 nucleotides are TGTGCCTGGAGTAACATGCGGGGGCATAGGGCTTTCTTT.

The V call is TRBV24-1, the J call TRBJ1-1, with a weak D call TRBD1 (6 bases). The germline gives CDR1 KGHDR, CDR2 SFDVKD. This CDR3 comprises 14 residues. V was clipped by 9 bases and J by 1 base, with 14 bases between them. The CDR3 here is CATVGGATNTEAFF. CDR3 coding DNA: TGTGCCACCGTGGGGGGGGCAACGAACACTGAAGCTTTCTTT.

This clonotype was counted ten times or more. Germline is not matched at one junction end, which may reflect a read error. The chain uses TRBV5-1 and TRBJ2-1; D remains unclear. CDR1 is SGHRS and CDR2 is YFSETQ in the germline V gene. This CDR3 has 12 amino acids. Here the CDR3 reads CASSRSYNEQFF. DNA of the CDR3: TGTGCCAGCAGCCGAAGTTACAATGAGCAGTTCTTC.

The table lists this clonotype with a few counts. The V call is TRBV5-6, the J call TRBJ2-7; 13 nucleotides line up with TRBD2. Trimming removed 3 bases from V and 4 bases from J; junction bases left unmatched: 7. Germline CDR1 reads SGHDT; CDR2 reads YYEEEE. The CDR3 is 16 amino acids. CDR3 sequence (DNA): TGTGCCAGCAGCTCTGGACTAGCGGGAGCTAAGTACGAGCAGTACTTC. Translation gives CASSSGLAGAKYEQYF. The variable domain in full, completed from reference TRBV5-6 and TRBJ2-7, reads DAGVTQSPTHLIKTRGQQVTLRCSPKSGHDTVSWYQQALGQGPQFIFQYYEEEERQRGNFPDRFSGHQFPNYSSELNVNALLLGDSALYLCASSSGLAGAKYEQYFGPGTRLTVT.

This clonotype showed up just a few times. The chain combines TRBV6-4 with TRBJ2-2; D uncertain. This CDR3 is built from 13 residues. Between the trimmed V and J ends, which lost 11 bases and 5 bases, there was a span of 15 bases. Germline V gene lookup returns CDR1 MRHNA and CDR2 SNTAGT. DNA of the CDR3: TGTGCCCCCGTGCGGCTCTCTACCGGGGAGCTGTTTTTT. This gives the protein CAPVRLSTGELFF.

This clonotype was counted only a few times. V and J are TRBV25-1 and TRBJ2-7; 10 nucleotides align to TRBD1. J was trimmed by 6 bases and V by 2 bases; bases with no gene match: 7. This CDR3 is 15 amino acids long. CDR1 is MGHDK, CDR2 SYGVNS, per germline. CDR3 sequence reads: CASSEGYGTGVEQYF. CDR3 DNA: TGTGCCAGCAGTGAAGGGTACGGGACAGGGGTCGAGCAGTACTTC.

This chain connects TRBV6-1 to TRBJ1-2; D might be TRBD1 (5 bases). Per the germline V gene, CDR1 is MNHNS and CDR2 is SASEGT. Trimming removed 7 bases at V and 4 bases at J, with 13 bases between. This CDR3 is 13 amino acids long. Here the CDR3 reads CASTYLGGYGYTF. The CDR3 DNA reads as TGTGCCAGCACCTACCTCGGGGGCTATGGCTACACCTTC.

This clonotype was counted between two and nine times. This chain uses TRBV20-1 with TRBJ2-2; D is unclear. CDR1 is DFQATT, CDR2 SNEGSKA, per germline (reference sequence). This CDR3 has 13 residues. The V end was cut by 6 bases, the J end by 3 bases, with 11 bases between. CDR3: CSAITRYTGELFF. The CDR3 region has the DNA TGCAGTGCAATAACTCGTTACACCGGGGAGCTGTTTTTT.

A few counts support this clonotype. The chain links TRBV4-3 to TRBJ2-5, with D perhaps matching TRBD2 (6 bases). This CDR3 spans 14 amino acids. Germline assignment: CDR1 LGHNA and CDR2 YSLEER. V lost 1 base and J 3 bases, leaving 9 bases between the germline ends. CDR3 bases: TGCGCCAGCAGCCAAGGTAGCGGAGAAGAGACCCAGTACTTC. This sequence encodes CASSQGSGEETQYF.

This chain's CDR3 is CATSDPGLAGTVAQYF. The CDR3 nucleotides read TGTGCCACCAGTGACCCTGGACTAGCGGGGACAGTTGCGCAGTATTTT. The chain joins TRBV24-1 to TRBJ2-3; 12 bases map to TRBD2. With V trimmed by 4 bases and J by 10 bases, 11 bases remained unmatched. The CDR3 is 16 residues long. Germline V CDR1 and CDR2: KGHDR, SFDVKD.

This clonotype has more than one count but fewer than ten. This sequence joins TRBV6-1 and TRBJ1-2; TRBD1 might be the D (6 bases). Per the germline V gene, CDR1 is MNHNS and CDR2 is SASEGT. The V end lost 7 bases, the J end lost 6 bases, and 18 bases lay between the germline ends. This CDR3 spans 14 amino acids. CDR3 nucleotides: TGTGCCAGCACCGATCGATGGGGGGCACATGGCTACACCTTC. This sequence encodes CASTDRWGAHGYTF.

This clonotype was detected a few times. V gene TRBV9 combines with J gene TRBJ1-1; D is uncertain. The CDR3 has 17 residues. Germline assignment: CDR1 SGDLS and CDR2 YYNGEE. The ends were cut back, 0 bases at V and 1 base at J, with 16 bases in the middle. The CDR3 protein is CASSVGGPTLQNTEAFF. CDR3 coding DNA: TGTGCCAGCAGCGTAGGAGGGCCTACGCTTCAGAACACTGAAGCTTTCTTT.

This clonotype was observed a few times. The gene calls are TRBV14 and TRBJ2-5, with 8 bases that match TRBD1. Germline trimming cut 5 bases from V and 5 bases from J; bases unmatched to any gene: 7. Per germline, CDR1 SGHDN and CDR2 FVKESK. The length of the CDR3 is 14 residues. CDR3 coding DNA: TGTGCCAGCAGCAGGGGACAGGTGGGGGAGACCCAGTACTTC. Translated: CASSRGQVGETQYF.

This clonotype has more than one count but fewer than ten. V and J are TRBV12-3 or TRBV12-4 and TRBJ2-1, with D perhaps TRBD2 (6 bases). This CDR3 has 15 residues. Trimming removed 6 bases from V and 5 bases from J, with 17 bases in between. The CDR3 region has the DNA TGTGCCAGCAGCCTTCCACCTCCGGGAGACAATGAGCAGTTCTTC. Translating it yields CASSLPPPGDNEQFF.